The 8 T cell receptor beta chains listed next were all sequenced from one sample in a study of regulatory T cells listed by TCRdb under 2018. General conclusions and limits of the study: Hydrophobic residues at CDR3 positions 6 and 7 were enriched in conventional CD4+ T cells from CD3G-deficient patients, which suggests more self-reactive specificities.

Library preparation used the immunoSEQ multiplex PCR assay. The multiplex PCR relied on 52 forward TRBV primers and 13 reverse TRBJ primers, and amplification bias was corrected through assay-based and computational methods. Sourced from immuneACCESS, this table was stored by TCRdb with only in-frame sequences that have V and J called. A share of the clones is absent; for the studies checked, an unresolved V gene accounts for under half, and the remainder has no known explanation. For this sample there are around 29,000 clones; approximately 93% appear just once. The biggest ten clones account for about 0.96% of the sample. These TCRs are of unknown antigen specificity. Sequencing was carried out using conventional CD4+ T cells sorted from blood. The receptors were sampled from a child aged 2 to 15 with CD3G deficiency.

For the CDR3, the DNA is TGTGCCAGTAGTATGGCCGGGACAGATCTCTTACTCTCTGGGGCCAACGTCCTGACTTTC. It translates to CASSMAGTDLLLSGANVLTF. This chain links TRBV19 with TRBJ2-6; TRBD1 aligns across 7 bases. After removal of 3 bases from V and 0 bases from J, the junction contained 14 bases not matched to a gene. Germline-derived CDR1 and CDR2 are LNHDA and SQIVND (reference sequence). The length of the CDR3 is 20 residues.

This chain uses TRBV28 with TRBJ2-7; 7 nucleotides align to TRBD2. Germline lookup yields CDR1 MDHEN and CDR2 SYDVKM. The V gene end was trimmed by 5 bases and the J gene end by 3 bases; junction bases not matched to a gene: 13. CDR3 length: 16 residues. CDR3 residues: CASSTFGGGRNYEQYF. The CDR3, as DNA: TGTGCCAGCAGTACCTTCGGGGGAGGGAGGAACTACGAGCAGTACTTC.

This clone was counted a single time. V gene TRBV28 combines with J gene TRBJ1-5; 8 bases agree with TRBD1. The length of the CDR3 is 15 residues. Germline loops: CDR1 MDHEN, CDR2 SYDVKM. Trimming at V came to 3 bases and at J to 7 bases, leaving 8 bases not matched to a gene. The CDR3 nucleotides read TGTGCCAGCAGTTTGTCGACAGGGGAGGGGCAGCCCCAGCATTTT. Protein: CASSLSTGEGQPQHF.

J is TRBJ2-7 and V is TRBV6-1; TRBD1 aligns across 7 bases. The CDR3 is 14 amino acids. J lost 4 bases, V lost 4 bases, and 7 bases had no gene match. Per germline, CDR1 MNHNS and CDR2 SASEGT. The CDR3 coding sequence is TGTGCCAGCAGTGTTAGACAGGGCGCATACGAGCAGTACTTC. Its translation: CASSVRQGAYEQYF.

V and J are TRBV10-1 and TRBJ2-7; D is perhaps TRBD1 or TRBD2 (6 bases each). Germline V CDR1 and CDR2: WNHNN, SYGVQD (reference sequence). The CDR3 runs 14 residues. With 3 bases removed from V and 2 bases from J, the gap between germline ends came to 11 bases. CDR3 sequence reads: CASSDGGHTYEQYF. For the CDR3, the DNA is TGCGCCAGCAGTGACGGGGGACATACCTACGAGCAGTACTTC.

J is TRBJ2-1 and V is TRBV7-8; D may be TRBD2 (6 bases). V was trimmed by 4 bases and J by 5 bases, leaving 9 bases between them. The CDR3 contains 13 residues. Germline V gene lookup returns CDR1 SGHVS and CDR2 FQNEAQ. CDR3 protein: CASSSGLHNEQFF. The CDR3 DNA sequence: TGTGCCAGCAGCTCGGGACTCCACAATGAGCAGTTCTTC. The full variable domain, its missing parts supplied by reference TRBV7-8 and TRBJ2-1, is GAGVSQSPRYKVAKRGQDVALRCDPISGHVSLFWYQQALGQGPEFLTYFQNEAQLDKSGLPSDRFFAERPEGSVSTLKIQRTQQEDSAVYLCASSSGLHNEQFFGPGTRLTVL.

The gene calls are TRBV28 and TRBJ2-2, with 7 bases identical to TRBD1. CDR3 length: 15 amino acids. With V trimmed by 6 bases and J by 2 bases, 6 bases remained unmatched. From germline, CDR1 is MDHEN and CDR2 SYDVKM. In DNA form, the CDR3 reads TGTGCCAGCAGGCCGACAGGGTTCAACACCGGGGAGCTGTTTTTT. Its protein product is CASRPTGFNTGELFF.

The genes are TRBV13 and TRBJ2-1; no reliable D call. The CDR3 spans 13 residues. Germline assignment: CDR1 PRHDT and CDR2 FYEKMQ (reference sequence). Between the trimmed V and J ends, which lost 5 bases and 6 bases, there was a span of 11 bases. The CDR3 spells CASSLRARNEQFF. The CDR3 region has the DNA TGTGCCAGCAGCCTTCGGGCGCGCAATGAGCAGTTCTTC.